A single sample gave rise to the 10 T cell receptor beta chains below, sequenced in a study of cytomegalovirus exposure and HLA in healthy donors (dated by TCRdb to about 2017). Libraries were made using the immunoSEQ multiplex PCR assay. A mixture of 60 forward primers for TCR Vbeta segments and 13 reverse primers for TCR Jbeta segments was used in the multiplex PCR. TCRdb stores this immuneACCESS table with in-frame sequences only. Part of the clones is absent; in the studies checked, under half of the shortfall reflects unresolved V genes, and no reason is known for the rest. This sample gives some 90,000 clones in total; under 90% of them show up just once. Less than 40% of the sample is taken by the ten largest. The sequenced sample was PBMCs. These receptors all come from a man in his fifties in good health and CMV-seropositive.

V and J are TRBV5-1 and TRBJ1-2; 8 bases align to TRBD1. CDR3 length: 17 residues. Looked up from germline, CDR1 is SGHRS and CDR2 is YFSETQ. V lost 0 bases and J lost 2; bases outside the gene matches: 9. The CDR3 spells CASSLGQGITPNYGYTF. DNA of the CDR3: TGCGCCAGCAGCTTGGGACAGGGGATTACTCCCAACTATGGCTACACCTTC.

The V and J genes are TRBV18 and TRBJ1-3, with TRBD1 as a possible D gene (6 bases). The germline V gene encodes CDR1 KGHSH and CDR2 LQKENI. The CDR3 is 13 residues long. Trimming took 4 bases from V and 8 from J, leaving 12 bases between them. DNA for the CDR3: TGTGCCAGCTCACAACTCAGGGGTGACACCATATATTTT. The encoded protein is CASSQLRGDTIYF.

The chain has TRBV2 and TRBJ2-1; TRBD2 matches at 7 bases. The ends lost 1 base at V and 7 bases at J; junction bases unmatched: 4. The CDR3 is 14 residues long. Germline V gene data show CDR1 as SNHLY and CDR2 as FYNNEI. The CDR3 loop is CASSEVRTRNEQFF. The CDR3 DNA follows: TGTGCCAGCAGTGAAGTTCGGACTAGAAATGAGCAGTTCTTC.

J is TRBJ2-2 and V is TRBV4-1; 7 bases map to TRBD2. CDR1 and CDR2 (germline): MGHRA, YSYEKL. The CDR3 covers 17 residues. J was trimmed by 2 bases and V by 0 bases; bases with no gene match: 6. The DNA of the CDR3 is TGCGCCAGCAGCCAAGATCGTCGCGGGGGAAACACCGGGGAGCTGTTTTTT. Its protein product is CASSQDRRGGNTGELFF.

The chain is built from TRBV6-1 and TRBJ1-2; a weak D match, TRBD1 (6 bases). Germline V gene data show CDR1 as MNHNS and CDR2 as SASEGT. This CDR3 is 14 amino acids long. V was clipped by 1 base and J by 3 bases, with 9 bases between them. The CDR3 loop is CASSEVGGDYGYTF. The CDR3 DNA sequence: TGTGCCAGCAGTGAAGTAGGGGGTGACTATGGCTACACCTTC.

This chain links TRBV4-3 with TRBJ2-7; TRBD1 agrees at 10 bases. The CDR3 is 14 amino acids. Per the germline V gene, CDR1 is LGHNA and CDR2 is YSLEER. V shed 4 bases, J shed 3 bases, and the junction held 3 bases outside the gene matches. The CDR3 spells CASSPGQGGYEQYF. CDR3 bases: TGCGCCAGCAGCCCCGGACAGGGGGGCTACGAGCAGTACTTC.

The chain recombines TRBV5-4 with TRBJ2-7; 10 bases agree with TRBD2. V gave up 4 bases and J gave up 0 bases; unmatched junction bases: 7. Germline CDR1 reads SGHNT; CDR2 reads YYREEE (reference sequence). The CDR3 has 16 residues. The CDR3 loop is CASSVGLAASSYEQYF. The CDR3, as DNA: TGTGCCAGCAGCGTAGGACTAGCGGCGTCCTCCTACGAGCAGTACTTC.

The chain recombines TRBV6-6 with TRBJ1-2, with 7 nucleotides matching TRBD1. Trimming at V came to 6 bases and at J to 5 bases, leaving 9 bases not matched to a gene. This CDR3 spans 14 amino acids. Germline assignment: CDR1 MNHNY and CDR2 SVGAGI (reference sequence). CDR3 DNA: TGTGCCAGCAGCCCACAGGGGCGAAAGTATGGCTACACCTTC. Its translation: CASSPQGRKYGYTF.

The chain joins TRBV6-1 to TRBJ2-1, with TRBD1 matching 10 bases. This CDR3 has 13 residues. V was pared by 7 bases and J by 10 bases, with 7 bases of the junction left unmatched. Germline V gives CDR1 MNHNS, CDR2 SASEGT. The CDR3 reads CASTGVGQGEQFF. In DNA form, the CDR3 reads TGTGCCAGCACCGGGGTGGGACAGGGGGAGCAGTTCTTC.

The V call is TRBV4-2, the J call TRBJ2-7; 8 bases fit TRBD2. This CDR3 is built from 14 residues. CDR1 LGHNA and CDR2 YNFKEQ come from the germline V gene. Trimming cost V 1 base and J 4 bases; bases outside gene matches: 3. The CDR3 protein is CASSQAGGPYEQYF. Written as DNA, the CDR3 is TGTGCCAGCAGCCAAGCGGGAGGGCCGTACGAGCAGTACTTC.